This T cell receptor beta chain was recorded in a study of blood T cells in healthy people across ages. Study results and limitations: More naive CD4+ cells and higher diversity were found in long-lived than in aged donors. In the absence of known donor CMV status, changes in expanded clonotypes were possibly confounded.

Through a sample-barcoded 5' primer and a J-beta primer mix, a second PCR was run for roughly 6 to 11 cycles. Via MiXCR, TCRdb re-called the 5' RACE reads, giving one row per CDR3 protein. Among roughly 1.7 million distinct CDR3 sequences, about 35% were seen once, and the ten largest hold 11%. The V and J ends lost 5 bases and 1 base, in that order; junction bases with no gene match: 9. This CDR3 region has 15 residues. Germline CDR1 is SGHRS and CDR2 is YFSETQ. For this clonotype: No antigen is known for it.

Each sample used at least 6 million PBMCs. The chain is built from TRBV5-1 and TRBJ2-7, with 7 bases identical to TRBD1. The source is a woman aged 25 to 39 in good health. The sequenced sample was blood. CDR3 protein: CASRSGQETSYEQYF. The CDR3, as DNA: TGCGCCAGCAGATCCGGACAGGAGACGTCCTACGAGCAGTACTTC.